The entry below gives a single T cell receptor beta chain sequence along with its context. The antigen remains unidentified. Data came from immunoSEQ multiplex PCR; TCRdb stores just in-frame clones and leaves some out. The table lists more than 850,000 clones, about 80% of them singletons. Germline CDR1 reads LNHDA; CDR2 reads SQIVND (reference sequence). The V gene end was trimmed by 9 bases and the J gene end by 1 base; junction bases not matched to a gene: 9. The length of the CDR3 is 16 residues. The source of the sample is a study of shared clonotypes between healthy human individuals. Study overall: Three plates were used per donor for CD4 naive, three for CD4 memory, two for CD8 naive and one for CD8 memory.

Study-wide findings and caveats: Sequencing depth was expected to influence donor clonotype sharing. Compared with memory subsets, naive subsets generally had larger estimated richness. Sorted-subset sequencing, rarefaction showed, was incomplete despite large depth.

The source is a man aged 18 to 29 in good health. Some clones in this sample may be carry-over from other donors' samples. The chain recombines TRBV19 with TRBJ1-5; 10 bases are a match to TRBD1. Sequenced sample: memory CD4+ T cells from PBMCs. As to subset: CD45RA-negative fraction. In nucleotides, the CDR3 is TGTGCCAGCAAAGACAGGGGGCGCACAAGCAATCAGCCCCAGCATTTT. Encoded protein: CASKDRGRTSNQPQHF.